This T cell receptor (beta chain) was identified during a study of cytomegalovirus exposure and HLA in healthy donors. Looking at the study overall: Findings of an earlier analysis included roughly 110 million unique TCR beta sequences from some 190 million T cells. There were several hundred genotyped donors. Of these, 81% fell in the genetic ancestry cluster associated with self-reported Caucasian donors. Whole-study findings and limits: In a later analysis, at a false discovery rate of 0.05, 16,951 TCR beta sequences were associated with HLA alleles. In vitro assays verified that three CMV-associated chains recognized CMV antigens specifically.

Germline V lookup: CDR1 MNHNS, CDR2 SASEGT. CDR3 length: 13 amino acids. V lost 5 bases and J 3 bases, leaving 11 bases between the germline ends. This clone came up a few times. The antigen is not known. With 60 Vbeta and 13 Jbeta primers, the PCR was carried out. Repertoires were generated with immunoSEQ multiplex PCR, while TCRdb's copy carries only in-frame clones and drops some. The sample has under 200,000 clones, approximately 78% seen once; the top ten hold about 1.7%. The sequenced sample was PBMCs. This sequence was found in a woman aged 18-30 years in good health and CMV-seronegative. This sequence joins TRBV6-1 and TRBJ2-7; D ambiguous. DNA of the CDR3: TGTGCCAGCAGTCCCAGAGAAGACTACGAGCAGTACGTC. The encoded protein is CASSPREDYEQYV.